The 13 T cell receptor beta chains in this list originate from one sample, sequenced in a study of blood T cell repertoires in COVID-19. TCRdb keeps only in-frame clones here, not all; method: immunoSEQ multiplex PCR. This sample carries under 150,000 clones, approximately 80% of them seen once, and the ten largest clones take roughly 8.6%. The sample consisted of peripheral blood. All receptors come from a woman older than 75 in a cohort sampled during active or convalescent COVID-19.

In its sample, this clone was seen a few times. The chain carries TRBV5-4 and TRBJ2-3, with D hard to call. The CDR3 is made up of 15 amino acids. Germline V gene sequence: CDR1 SGHNT, CDR2 YYREEE (reference sequence). V was pared by 2 bases and J by 0 bases, with 10 bases between. The CDR3 nucleotides are TGTGCCAGCAGCTTCAGCGACTTAAGCACAGATACGCAGTATTTT. This translates into CASSFSDLSTDTQYF.

The chain carries TRBV6-6 and TRBJ2-7; perhaps TRBD1 as D (5 bases). The length of the CDR3 is 12 residues. Trimming took off 5 bases at V and 2 bases at J, with 7 bases between the two ends. The germline gives CDR1 MNHNY, CDR2 SVGAGI (reference sequence). CDR3: CASSPDTYEQYV. DNA for the CDR3: TGTGCCAGCAGTCCGGACACCTACGAGCAGTACGTC.

J is TRBJ1-2 and V is TRBV5-4; possible D gene TRBD1, 6 bases. V gave up 0 bases and J gave up 7 bases, with 13 bases separating them. In germline, CDR1 is SGHNT, CDR2 YYREEE (reference sequence). The CDR3 spans 14 residues. The CDR3 DNA sequence: TGTGCCAGCAGCTTGGCCAGGGGCTTGGGTGGCTACACCTTC. It encodes CASSLARGLGGYTF. The variable domain in full, with the rest retrieved from reference TRBV5-4 and TRBJ1-2, is ETGVTQSPTHLIKTRGQQVTLRCSSQSGHNTVSWYQQALGQGPQFIFQYYREEENGRGNFPPRFSGLQFPNYSSELNVNALELDDSALYLCASSLARGLGGYTFGSGTRLTVV.

DNA of the CDR3: TGTGCCAGCAGCTTAACAGGGGGCTATGGAAACACCATATATTTT. Amino acid sequence: CASSLTGGYGNTIYF. The rearrangement links TRBV7-2 to TRBJ1-3, with 9 bases that match TRBD1. Germline-derived CDR1 and CDR2 are SGHTA and FQGNSA. The V and J ends lost 2 bases and 3 bases, in that order; junction bases with no gene match: 2. CDR3 size: 15 residues.

This chain uses TRBV5-1 with TRBJ2-7, with 8 positions matching TRBD1. Germline loops: CDR1 SGHRS, CDR2 YFSETQ. J was trimmed by 6 bases and V by 0 bases; bases with no gene match: 5. The CDR3 runs to 14 residues. This chain's CDR3 is CASSLVPGGGEQYF. CDR3 nucleotides: TGCGCCAGCAGCTTGGTCCCAGGGGGCGGCGAGCAGTACTTC.

The V and J genes are TRBV3-1 (or the pseudogene TRBV3-2) and TRBJ2-5; 8 nucleotides agree with TRBD2. Germline V gene data show CDR1 as LGHDT and CDR2 as YNNKEL (reference sequence). The CDR3 contains 14 residues. V dropped 2 bases and J dropped 6; count of bases not matched to a gene: 5. CDR3 protein: CASSQTGGMKTQYF. The CDR3 bases are TGTGCCAGCAGCCAAACGGGGGGGATGAAGACCCAGTACTTC.

This clone was observed a single time. The chain couples TRBV3-1 (or the pseudogene TRBV3-2) to TRBJ2-1; 11 bases fit TRBD2. Trimming cost V 1 base and J 6 bases; bases outside gene matches: 5. The germline V gene has CDR1 LGHDT and CDR2 YNNKEL (reference sequence). The CDR3 runs 16 residues. CDR3 amino acids: CASSQGIAGGPNEQFF. For the CDR3, the DNA is TGTGCCAGCAGCCAAGGGATAGCGGGGGGGCCCAATGAGCAGTTCTTC.

The V gene is TRBV5-1, the J gene TRBJ2-5; TRBD1 matches 9 bases. Looked up from germline, CDR1 is SGHRS and CDR2 is YFSETQ. Trimming cost V 5 bases and J 5 bases; bases outside gene matches: 7. This CDR3 is built from 14 residues. The CDR3 region is CASRDRGVRETQYF. The CDR3 coding sequence is TGCGCCAGCAGGGACAGGGGAGTGCGGGAGACCCAGTACTTC.

This clone was observed a few times. The chain joins TRBV11-2 to TRBJ1-6; TRBD1 might be the D (5 bases). The CDR3 runs 18 residues. The germline CDR1 and CDR2 sequences are SGHAT and FQNNGV. V was cut by 5 bases and J by 4 bases, with 21 bases left in between. This CDR3 is CASSRLGTRGMYNSPLHF. The CDR3 DNA follows: TGTGCCAGCAGCCGCTTAGGCACCCGGGGGATGTATAATTCACCCCTCCACTTT.

This chain uses TRBV24-1 with TRBJ2-1, with TRBD2 matching 9 bases. From germline, CDR1 is KGHDR and CDR2 SFDVKD. V was pared by 3 bases and J by 8 bases, with 16 bases of the junction left unmatched. The CDR3 has 18 residues. CDR3 loop: CATSDAVGTAGGLDEQFF. The CDR3 DNA is TGTGCCACCAGTGATGCCGTTGGGACGGCGGGGGGGCTCGATGAGCAGTTCTTC.

The chain combines TRBV20-1 with TRBJ1-1; 8 bases map to TRBD1. The CDR3 sequence is 15 residues long. The V and J ends lost 3 bases and 3 bases, in that order; junction bases with no gene match: 9. Looked up from germline, CDR1 is DFQATT and CDR2 is SNEGSKA (reference sequence). The CDR3 DNA reads TGCAGTGCTAGTCCCCGACCGGACAGGGACACTGAAGCTTTCTTT. Protein sequence: CSASPRPDRDTEAFF.

V usage is TRBV28 and J usage is TRBJ1-2, with D maybe TRBD1 (6 bases). Per the germline V gene, CDR1 is MDHEN and CDR2 is SYDVKM. The CDR3 loop spans 14 amino acids. Trimming removed 5 bases at V and 7 bases at J, with 17 bases between. In DNA, the CDR3 is TGTGCCAGCAGTGGGGGCCAAATCCTAGGTGGCTACACCTTC. It specifies CASSGGQILGGYTF.

This chain uses TRBV3-1 (or the pseudogene TRBV3-2) with TRBJ1-1; 9 nucleotides align to TRBD1. The CDR3 length is 15 residues. The V gene end was trimmed by 7 bases and the J gene end by 7 bases; junction bases not matched to a gene: 13. Germline V gives CDR1 LGHDT, CDR2 YNNKEL (reference sequence). CDR3 sequence: CASTRSRTGGGEAFF. The DNA for the CDR3 is TGTGCCAGCACTCGGAGCAGAACAGGGGGCGGTGAAGCTTTCTTT.